This TCR beta chain was recovered during a study of T cell responses to AZD1222 COVID-19 vaccine. Notes on the study in general: The breadth and depth of Spike-specific TCRs increased once two AZD1222 doses had been given. Sampling captured repertoires only after the peak T cell response. Possibly, clonal diversity was underestimated; donors were largely white British and included more females. Along spike, vaccine-associated CD4 TCRs were found throughout, with dominance at 160-218 and 743-854.

Germline CDR1 is SGHTA and CDR2 is FQGNSA. This CDR3 is built from 15 residues. The ends lost 5 bases at V and 4 bases at J; junction bases unmatched: 10. Sequencing was performed with immunoSEQ multiplex PCR; in TCRdb, only in-frame clones are kept and a portion is missing. The table has fewer than 250,000 clones, about 93% seen once. Concerning this clone itself: What it recognizes is unknown.

The receptor was isolated from an adult in good health. This sample comprised peripheral blood, obtained on day 0 of MenACWY control vaccination. This chain links TRBV7-2 with TRBJ2-5; 7 bases line up with TRBD2. CDR3 coding DNA: TGTGCCAGCAGCACCTCGTCAGCGGGGTCAGAGACCCAGTACTTC. Protein: CASSTSSAGSETQYF.